The table lists the clone carrying this TCR beta chain with many counts. The antigen is undetermined. This specimen comes from a study of CD8 T cells in ankylosing spondylitis. Whole-study results and caveats: Significant enrichment of disease-linked clones was reported in matched ankylosing spondylitis synovial fluid.

The germline gives CDR1 SEHNR, CDR2 FQNEAQ (reference sequence). V lost 5 bases, J lost 5 bases, and 13 bases lay in between. The CDR3 spans 14 residues. Quantitative 5'-RACE with molecular barcodes produced the TCR beta libraries. One entry per CDR3 protein, called by TCRdb with MiXCR from the 5' RACE reads. The sample has about 250,000 distinct CDR3 sequences; over 9.5% are singletons. The genes are TRBV7-9 and TRBJ2-1; possibly TRBD2 for D (6 bases). The TCR comes from a male donor with ankylosing spondylitis or in good health (not recorded which). Sequenced material: blood, either unsorted or a sorted T cell fraction (not recorded which). The DNA for the CDR3 is TGTGCCAGCAGCCGCAGCGGAGGGGACAATGAGCAGTTCTTC. Translating gives CASSRSGGDNEQFF.